These 21 T cell receptor beta chains were sequenced from one sample in a study of blood T cell repertoires in COVID-19. Repertoires were generated with immunoSEQ multiplex PCR, while TCRdb's copy carries only in-frame clones and drops some. This sample yields over 300,000 clones, of which around 88% are seen a single time; roughly 1.2% belongs to the top ten. Sequencing was carried out using peripheral blood. Every receptor here comes from a woman between 45 and 65 years old with acute or convalescent COVID-19.

This clone was recorded a few times. V is TRBV2 and J is TRBJ2-1; D is unresolved. The ends were cut back, 1 base at V and 10 bases at J, with 11 bases in the middle. CDR1 and CDR2 from the germline V gene are SNHLY and FYNNEI. The CDR3 runs 13 residues. DNA for the CDR3: TGTGCCAGCAGTGAAGGGCAGGTAAAGGAGCAGTTCTTC. Encoded protein: CASSEGQVKEQFF.

The chain employs TRBV3-1 (or the pseudogene TRBV3-2) and TRBJ1-1; D remains ambiguous. The CDR3 consists of 13 residues. The germline gives CDR1 LGHDT, CDR2 YNNKEL (reference sequence). V lost 6 bases and J 2 bases, leaving 10 bases between the germline ends. The CDR3 DNA reads TGTGCCAGCAGTCCCCAGGCAAACACTGAAGCTTTCTTT. Protein: CASSPQANTEAFF.

J is TRBJ2-5 and V is TRBV7-9; 7 bases map to TRBD1. Germline V gene lookup returns CDR1 SEHNR and CDR2 FQNEAQ (reference sequence). This CDR3 has 14 residues. V lost 5 bases to trimming and J lost 4 bases; unmatched junction nucleotides: 7. CDR3 DNA sequence: TGTGCCAGCAGCCTTAGACAGGGCATAGAGACCCAGTACTTC. It codes for CASSLRQGIETQYF. Full variable domain (rest looked up from reference TRBV7-9 and TRBJ2-5): DTGVSQNPRHKITKRGQNVTFRCDPISEHNRLYWYRQTLGQGPEFLTYFQNEAQLEKSRLLSDRFSAERPKGSFSTLEIQRTEQGDSAMYLCASSLRQGIETQYFGPGTRLLVL.

The chain employs TRBV5-6 and TRBJ1-3; D call uncertain. The V end lost 4 bases, the J end lost 6 bases, and 14 bases lay between the germline ends. The germline V gene encodes CDR1 SGHDT and CDR2 YYEEEE. The CDR3 covers 14 residues. CDR3 sequence reads: CASSPARSPNTIYF. The CDR3 coding sequence is TGTGCCAGCAGCCCCGCCCGTAGCCCAAACACCATATATTTT.

The rearrangement links TRBV19 to TRBJ2-1, with 15 bases lining up with TRBD2. V lost 6 bases to trimming and J lost 5 bases; unmatched junction nucleotides: 8. Germline assignment: CDR1 LNHDA and CDR2 SQIVND (reference sequence). The CDR3 is made up of 17 amino acids. In DNA form, the CDR3 reads TGTGCCAGTAGGGGTCAGGGACTAGCGGGAGGAAACAATGAGCAGTTCTTC. Its translation is CASRGQGLAGGNNEQFF.

In its sample, this clone was seen a few times. V gene TRBV6-5 combines with J gene TRBJ1-2; possibly TRBD1 for D (5 bases). CDR3 size: 13 residues. CDR1 is MNHEY and CDR2 is SVGAGI in the germline V gene. V lost 10 bases and J 4 bases, leaving 16 bases between the germline ends. DNA of the CDR3: TGTGCCACAACGGATCCAGGGCGCTATGGCTACACCTTC. Amino acids: CATTDPGRYGYTF.

The chain has TRBV6-1 and TRBJ1-2; 10 bases map to TRBD1. The CDR3 is 15 amino acids. The germline V gene encodes CDR1 MNHNS and CDR2 SASEGT. V gave up 1 base and J gave up 3 bases; unmatched junction bases: 2. CDR3: CASSEGTGGHYGYTF. The CDR3 DNA is TGTGCCAGCAGTGAAGGGACAGGGGGTCACTATGGCTACACCTTC.

This sequence joins TRBV2 and TRBJ2-3; possibly TRBD2 for D (5 bases). There are 15 residues in the CDR3. From germline, CDR1 is SNHLY and CDR2 FYNNEI. V shed 4 bases and J shed 0 bases, with 11 bases lying between them. CDR3 protein: CASSASSASTDTQYF. For the CDR3, the DNA is TGTGCCAGCAGTGCTAGCAGCGCTAGCACAGATACGCAGTATTTT.

This CDR3 is CASSQSGGRVNYGYTF. The CDR3 DNA is TGTGCCAGCAGCCAGTCCGGGGGGAGGGTTAACTATGGCTACACCTTC. This chain connects TRBV3-1 (or the pseudogene TRBV3-2) to TRBJ1-2, with D possibly matching TRBD1 (5 bases). This CDR3 spans 16 amino acids. Per the germline V gene, CDR1 is LGHDT and CDR2 is YNNKEL (reference sequence). Trimming shortened V by 3 bases and J by 1 base, and 15 bases separated the two germline ends.

This sequence joins TRBV5-1 and TRBJ1-3; D is uncertain. Germline V CDR1 and CDR2: SGHRS, YFSETQ. Between the trimmed V and J ends, which lost 0 bases and 3 bases, there was a span of 10 bases. This CDR3 region has 15 residues. The CDR3 region is CASSLVSGYGNTIYF. The CDR3 DNA reads as TGCGCCAGCAGCTTGGTGTCAGGATATGGAAACACCATATATTTT.

This clone was seen only once. The chain combines TRBV5-1 with TRBJ1-3; D ambiguous. The V end was cut by 0 bases, the J end by 0 bases, with 7 bases between. The germline V gene encodes CDR1 SGHRS and CDR2 YFSETQ. The CDR3 is 15 amino acids. The CDR3 region is CASSLESSSGNTIYF. CDR3 in DNA: TGCGCCAGCAGCTTGGAGTCGAGCTCTGGAAACACCATATATTTT.

The count of this clone is one. The chain is built from TRBV19 and TRBJ2-2, with D perhaps matching TRBD2 (5 bases). V shed 9 bases and J shed 1 base, with 18 bases lying between them. Germline V gene sequence: CDR1 LNHDA, CDR2 SQIVND (reference sequence). This CDR3 region has 16 residues. For the CDR3, the DNA is TGTGCCAGCAATAGTATAAGGAGCGGGAACACCGGGGAGCTGTTTTTT. This sequence encodes CASNSIRSGNTGELFF.

The chain joins TRBV7-9 to TRBJ2-1; weak D call: TRBD2 (6 bases). V gave up 5 bases and J gave up 7 bases, with 18 bases separating them. The CDR3 totals 15 residues. Germline V lookup: CDR1 SEHNR, CDR2 FQNEAQ (reference sequence). CDR3 in DNA: TGTGCCAGCAGCGTCCTCAGCGGGCGCCTGAATGAGCAGTTCTTC. Protein: CASSVLSGRLNEQFF. The full variable domain, in which reference TRBV7-9 and TRBJ2-1 provide the parts outside the CDR3, is DTGVSQNPRHKITKRGQNVTFRCDPISEHNRLYWYRQTLGQGPEFLTYFQNEAQLEKSRLLSDRFSAERPKGSFSTLEIQRTEQGDSAMYLCASSVLSGRLNEQFFGPGTRLTVL.

V usage is TRBV7-9 and J usage is TRBJ2-3, with 10 bases matching TRBD2. Germline V gives CDR1 SEHNR, CDR2 FQNEAQ (reference sequence). V lost 3 bases, J lost 5 bases, and 5 bases stayed unmatched. This CDR3 comprises 15 residues. The CDR3 loop reads CASSFRTSGLDTQYF. CDR3 nucleotide sequence: TGTGCCAGCAGCTTTAGGACTAGCGGACTAGATACGCAGTATTTT.

The rearrangement uses TRBV6-1 and TRBJ2-6; 7 bases match TRBD2. Germline V CDR1 and CDR2: MNHNS, SASEGT. CDR3 length: 16 amino acids. Trimming cost V 2 bases and J 2 bases; bases outside gene matches: 3. The CDR3: CASSEFSGAGANVLTF. In DNA, the CDR3 is TGTGCCAGCAGTGAATTCAGCGGGGCTGGGGCCAACGTCCTGACTTTC.

The rearrangement uses TRBV5-1 and TRBJ2-5; no reliable D call. Germline assignment: CDR1 SGHRS and CDR2 YFSETQ. The CDR3 has 14 residues. Trimming cost V 4 bases and J 6 bases, with 16 bases left between them. Written as DNA, the CDR3 is TGCGCCAGCAGCAAAATAGAGCTGGTAAAGACCCAGTACTTC. Protein sequence: CASSKIELVKTQYF.

The rearrangement links TRBV6-5 to TRBJ1-4; 9 bases line up with TRBD1. Per germline, CDR1 MNHEY and CDR2 SVGAGI. V trimming: 6 bases; J trimming: 8 bases; junction bases outside the gene matches: 7. The CDR3 has 14 amino acids. In DNA, the CDR3 is TGTGCCAGCAGGAGGACAGGGGATGGCGAAAAACTGTTTTTT. This encodes CASRRTGDGEKLFF.

The rearrangement links TRBV5-1 to TRBJ1-6; D uncertain. The germline V gene has CDR1 SGHRS and CDR2 YFSETQ. The CDR3 totals 15 residues. V lost 0 bases to trimming and J lost 6 bases, with 10 bases between them. DNA of the CDR3: TGCGCCAGCAGCTTGGACAGCACCTTTAATTCACCCCTCCACTTT. The encoded protein is CASSLDSTFNSPLHF.

The gene calls are TRBV19 and TRBJ1-4; 10 positions agree with TRBD1. There are 16 residues in the CDR3. V lost 6 bases and J lost 8; bases outside the gene matches: 12. CDR1 LNHDA and CDR2 SQIVND come from the germline V gene (reference sequence). The DNA of the CDR3 is TGTGCCAGTAGCCAACGCTCGACAGGGGGCGGAGAAAAACTGTTTTTT. It translates to CASSQRSTGGGEKLFF. The whole variable domain, filled in from reference TRBV19 and TRBJ1-4, reads DGGITQSPKYLFRKEGQNVTLSCEQNLNHDAMYWYRQDPGQGLRLIYYSQIVNDFQKGDIAEGYSVSREKKESFPLTVTSAQKNPTAFYLCASSQRSTGGGEKLFFGSGTQLSVL.

The V and J genes are TRBV12-3 or TRBV12-4 and TRBJ1-3; D remains unclear. V dropped 3 bases and J dropped 4 bases, with 4 bases sitting between them. The CDR3 runs 12 residues. CDR3 nucleotide sequence: TGTGCCAGCAGTTTTATGGGAAACACCATATATTTT. Translation: CASSFMGNTIYF.

V gene TRBV28 combines with J gene TRBJ1-5; D is perhaps TRBD1 (6 bases). Germline-derived CDR1 and CDR2 are MDHEN and SYDVKM. The CDR3 extends over 13 amino acids. V dropped 4 bases and J dropped 6 bases, with 10 bases sitting between them. The chain's CDR3 is CASSSDRSQPQHF. In nucleotides, the CDR3 is TGTGCCAGCAGTTCGGACAGAAGTCAGCCCCAGCATTTT.